The 21 T cell receptor beta chains below were found in one sample sequenced in a study of blood T cell repertoires in COVID-19. Profiling relied on immunoSEQ multiplex PCR, and the TCRdb table lists in-frame clones only, not all of them. The sample contains a few hundred thousand clones, about 90% of which appear only once. Specimen: PBMCs or T cells enriched from blood (not recorded which). These receptors were obtained from a woman in her 30s who had recovered from COVID-19.

The table lists this clone with a few counts. The chain combines TRBV18 with TRBJ1-4; 9 bases match TRBD1. Trimming at V came to 6 bases and at J to 6 bases, leaving 5 bases not matched to a gene. CDR1 and CDR2 (germline): KGHSH, LQKENI. There are 14 residues in the CDR3. CDR3 amino acids: CASSRGQGDEKLFF. CDR3 DNA sequence: TGTGCCAGCTCTAGGGGACAGGGAGATGAAAAACTGTTTTTT.

The chain carries TRBV12-3 or TRBV12-4 and TRBJ2-2; D is ambiguous. This CDR3 contains 13 residues. V dropped 5 bases and J dropped 2 bases, with 6 bases sitting between them. CDR3 DNA: TGTGCCAGCAGTCACAAAAACACCGGGGAGCTGTTTTTT. Translating gives CASSHKNTGELFF.

In its sample, this clone was seen once. V gene TRBV28 combines with J gene TRBJ1-5; TRBD1 matches 10 bases. Germline V gene lookup returns CDR1 MDHEN and CDR2 SYDVKM. CDR3 length: 18 amino acids. V lost 6 bases, J lost 2 bases, and 13 bases stayed unmatched. The CDR3 bases are TGTGCCAGCAGAGACTGGACAGGGGGAGATGGTGGCAATCAGCCCCAGCATTTT. This encodes CASRDWTGGDGGNQPQHF.

The V and J genes are TRBV4-1 and TRBJ2-7; D perhaps matches TRBD2 (6 bases). Looked up from germline, CDR1 is MGHRA and CDR2 is YSYEKL. This CDR3 has 15 residues. The V end lost 0 bases, the J end lost 1 base, and 10 bases lay between the germline ends. CDR3 in DNA: TGCGCCAGCAGCCAAGAGGGACTGATTTCCTACGAGCAGTACTTC. It encodes CASSQEGLISYEQYF.

Note on this clone: This same CDR3 is encoded by further DNA sequences in the sample. The V gene is TRBV5-1, the J gene TRBJ1-1; perhaps TRBD1 as D (6 bases). CDR1 and CDR2 from the germline V gene are SGHRS and YFSETQ. Trimming left V 2 bases short and J 4 bases short, with 15 bases between. CDR3 length equals 15 residues. This chain's CDR3 is CASSFSVGGGTEAFF. The CDR3 DNA reads TGCGCCAGCAGCTTCTCGGTTGGGGGCGGCACTGAAGCTTTCTTT.

The chain is built from TRBV19 and TRBJ1-1, with 8 bases fitting TRBD1. Germline V gene sequence: CDR1 LNHDA, CDR2 SQIVND (reference sequence). CDR3 length equals 13 residues. V dropped 3 bases and J dropped 10; count of bases not matched to a gene: 7. CDR3 in DNA: TGTGCCAGTAGTATCGACCTACAGGGGGGAGCTTTCTTT. Translated, it gives CASSIDLQGGAFF.

This clone came up once. The chain is built from TRBV2 and TRBJ2-5, with 8 bases aligning to TRBD2. CDR1 is SNHLY and CDR2 is FYNNEI in the germline V gene. V shed 2 bases, J shed 0 bases, and the junction held 2 bases outside the gene matches. The CDR3 length is 15 residues. The CDR3 loop is CASSELAGNQETQYF. The CDR3 DNA follows: TGTGCCAGCAGTGAACTAGCGGGTAACCAAGAGACCCAGTACTTC. The full variable domain, its missing parts supplied by reference TRBV2 and TRBJ2-5, is EPEVTQTPSHQVTQMGQEVILRCVPISNHLYFYWYRQILGQKVEFLVSFYNNEISEKSEIFDDQFSVERPDGSNFTLKIRSTKLEDSAMYFCASSELAGNQETQYFGPGTRLLVL.

The chain joins TRBV7-9 to TRBJ2-1, with a possible D match to TRBD2 (6 bases). With 6 bases removed from V and 8 bases from J, the gap between germline ends came to 14 bases. This CDR3 is built from 13 residues. Germline lookup yields CDR1 SEHNR and CDR2 FQNEAQ (reference sequence). The DNA of the CDR3 is TGTGCCAGCAGTCCTACTAGCCTCTATGAGCAGTTCTTC. Encoded protein: CASSPTSLYEQFF.

This clone was counted a single time. The rearrangement joins TRBV11-2 to TRBJ1-4; TRBD1 is a possible D gene (5 bases). Trimming removed 4 bases at V and 10 bases at J, with 19 bases between. The CDR3 runs to 15 residues. Per the germline V gene, CDR1 is SGHAT and CDR2 is FQNNGV. The CDR3 nucleotides read TGTGCCAGCAGCTCTCCGACAGACGGTGCACCAAAACTGTTTTTT. Its translation is CASSSPTDGAPKLFF.

This sequence joins TRBV7-6 and TRBJ1-5; a weak D match, TRBD1 (5 bases). The V end lost 0 bases, the J end lost 4 bases, and 10 bases lay between the germline ends. The CDR3 has 15 amino acids. Per the germline V gene, CDR1 is SGHVS and CDR2 is FNYEAQ. Here the CDR3 DNA reads TGTGCCAGCAGCTTAGCGTCAGGGTTAAATCAGCCCCAGCATTTT. Amino acids: CASSLASGLNQPQHF.

CDR3 protein: CASSSGTGVLQNYGYTF. For the CDR3, the DNA is TGTGCCAGCAGCTCCGGGACAGGGGTCCTACAGAACTATGGCTACACCTTC. The V and J genes are TRBV7-8 and TRBJ1-2; TRBD1 matches 10 bases. Per the germline V gene, CDR1 is SGHVS and CDR2 is FQNEAQ. The V and J ends lost 4 bases and 2 bases, in that order; junction bases with no gene match: 10. The CDR3 sequence is 17 residues long. The whole variable domain, remainder taken from reference TRBV7-8 and TRBJ1-2, is GAGVSQSPRYKVAKRGQDVALRCDPISGHVSLFWYQQALGQGPEFLTYFQNEAQLDKSGLPSDRFFAERPEGSVSTLKIQRTQQEDSAVYLCASSSGTGVLQNYGYTFGSGTRLTVV.

Here the CDR3 DNA reads TGTGCCAGCACACAGGAATCAAATAGCAATCAGCCCCAGCATTTT. Translating gives CASTQESNSNQPQHF. The V and J genes are TRBV2 and TRBJ1-5; the D gene is possibly TRBD1 (5 bases). The CDR3 consists of 15 residues. Germline loops: CDR1 SNHLY, CDR2 FYNNEI. Trimming cost V 7 bases and J 0 bases, with 13 bases left between them.

The V call is TRBV12-3 or TRBV12-4, the J call TRBJ2-7; TRBD1 might be the D (5 bases). CDR3 length: 12 amino acids. V lost 5 bases and J 3 bases, leaving 8 bases between the germline ends. CDR3 amino acids: CASSGDSYEQYF. CDR3 coding DNA: TGTGCCAGCAGTGGTGACAGCTACGAGCAGTACTTC.

The V call is TRBV7-8, the J call TRBJ1-3; a possible D gene is TRBD1 (5 bases). Germline CDR1 is SGHVS and CDR2 is FQNEAQ. V gave up 2 bases and J gave up 1 base, with 6 bases separating them. This CDR3 is built from 14 residues. The CDR3 reads CASSLPGSGNTIYF. The CDR3 DNA reads as TGTGCCAGCAGCTTACCAGGGTCTGGAAACACCATATATTTT. Together with reference TRBV7-8 and TRBJ1-3, the CDR3 gives the full variable domain: GAGVSQSPRYKVAKRGQDVALRCDPISGHVSLFWYQQALGQGPEFLTYFQNEAQLDKSGLPSDRFFAERPEGSVSTLKIQRTQQEDSAVYLCASSLPGSGNTIYFGEGSWLTVV.

This rearrangement joins TRBV7-8 to TRBJ2-7; TRBD1 agrees at 7 bases. This CDR3 has 13 amino acids. Germline values: CDR1 SGHVS, CDR2 FQNEAQ. The trim removed 5 bases at V and 5 bases at J, leaving 6 bases unmatched. The CDR3 region has the DNA TGTGCCAGCAGCCGGAAGACAGGGAACGAGCAGTACTTC. Encoded protein: CASSRKTGNEQYF.

This chain links TRBV6-5 with TRBJ2-7, with D maybe TRBD1 (5 bases). Per germline, CDR1 MNHEY and CDR2 SVGAGI. This CDR3 region has 13 residues. V lost 9 bases and J 1 base, leaving 13 bases between the germline ends. The CDR3 coding sequence is TGTGCCAGTGCCCTAGGGGAATCCTACGAGCAGTACTTC. It encodes CASALGESYEQYF.

The chain is built from TRBV28 and TRBJ2-7; D remains ambiguous. Trimming shortened V by 0 bases and J by 4 bases, and 10 bases separated the two germline ends. The CDR3 is made up of 14 amino acids. Germline V gene lookup returns CDR1 MDHEN and CDR2 SYDVKM. The CDR3 loop reads CASSLWYSRYEQYF. The CDR3, as DNA: TGTGCCAGCAGTTTATGGTACAGTAGGTACGAGCAGTACTTC.

The rearrangement links TRBV6-5 to TRBJ1-2; D remains ambiguous. Germline values: CDR1 MNHEY, CDR2 SVGAGI. This CDR3 has 15 residues. The V end lost 4 bases, the J end lost 0 bases, and 12 bases lay between the germline ends. As DNA, the CDR3 is TGTGCCAGCAGTTCCGCTGCGGGCCCTAACTATGGCTACACCTTC. It specifies CASSSAAGPNYGYTF.

The rearrangement joins TRBV19 to TRBJ1-6; the D gene is possibly TRBD1 (5 bases). Germline V gene lookup returns CDR1 LNHDA and CDR2 SQIVND (reference sequence). Trimming removed 7 bases at V and 7 bases at J, with 17 bases between. The CDR3 totals 15 residues. CDR3 nucleotides: TGTGCCAGTACCCCCGGCAGGGCAGAAAATTCACCCCTCCACTTT. Amino acids: CASTPGRAENSPLHF. Complete variable domain (other parts from reference TRBV19 and TRBJ1-6): DGGITQSPKYLFRKEGQNVTLSCEQNLNHDAMYWYRQDPGQGLRLIYYSQIVNDFQKGDIAEGYSVSREKKESFPLTVTSAQKNPTAFYLCASTPGRAENSPLHFGNGTRLTVT.

Here the CDR3 DNA reads TGCGCCAGCAGCCTAGGGACAACGAACACTGAAGCTTTCTTT. Translation: CASSLGTTNTEAFF. This sequence joins TRBV5-1 and TRBJ1-1; maybe TRBD1 (6 bases). There are 14 residues in the CDR3. The V gene lost 4 bases and the J gene lost 1 base, with 11 bases spanning the gap. Germline-derived CDR1 and CDR2 are SGHRS and YFSETQ.

The rearrangement joins TRBV20-1 to TRBJ1-6, with D possibly being TRBD1 (6 bases). The CDR3 has 15 amino acids. V shed 3 bases and J shed 9 bases, with 18 bases lying between them. Germline loops: CDR1 DFQATT, CDR2 SNEGSKA (reference sequence). CDR3 bases: TGCAGTGCTAGTCCACCAGACAGGCGCGGTTCACCCCTCCACTTT. Translated: CSASPPDRRGSPLHF.